This TCR beta chain was captured in a study of T-cell memory formation after mild COVID-19. Study details: There were largely donor-specific TCR clusters. Study results and limitations: Most CD4+ clones that shrank were in CM and EM, while CD8+ ones turned up in EMRA. Later expanders leaned CD4+, whereas day 15 to 85 contracting clones were balanced CD4/CD8.

The CDR3 loop spans 13 amino acids. Per germline, CDR1 DFQATT and CDR2 SNEGSKA (reference sequence). The germline V and J ends were trimmed by 4 bases and 5 bases, with 14 bases remaining between them. In the case of this clonotype: Antigen: not known.

Employing constant-segment primers, 5'RACE generated TCR alpha and TCR beta cDNA libraries bearing sample barcodes and UMIs. TCRdb reprocessed the 5' RACE reads via MiXCR and lists one record per CDR3 protein. The profile shows about 340,000 distinct CDR3 sequences, more than 15% of them singletons. This TCR was sampled from a man aged 18 to 29 who had mild COVID-19 (a few samples of this study predate the infection). Cell type and time point are not known. The specimen was PBMCs or a T cell subset sorted from them (not recorded which). The chain employs TRBV20-1 and TRBJ1-1; unclear D gene. The CDR3 DNA reads as TGCAGTGCTAATCAGGTCATGTGGACTGAAGCTTTCTTT. Residues: CSANQVMWTEAFF.